This is a list of T cell receptor beta chains from one sample in a study of T-cell memory formation after mild COVID-19. TCRdb itself ran the 5' RACE reads through MiXCR, one entry per CDR3 protein. This table holds roughly 340,000 distinct CDR3 sequences, more than 15% found once. What was sequenced was PBMCs or a T cell subset sorted from them (not recorded which). The source is a man aged 18 to 30 who had mild COVID-19 (a few samples of this study predate the infection). Cell type and time point are not known. CDR3s leave out the opening cysteine and the closing phenylalanine or tryptophan. A D gene is named only where the DNA matches it firmly.

TRBJ2-3 | TRBD2 | TRBV12-3/TRBV12-4 | ASTWGGMRDTQY
TRBJ2-1 | NA | TRBV6-2/TRBV6-3 | ASIDDRAGNEQF
TRBJ1-2 | TRBD1 | TRBV4-3 | ASSQTSGQGPNYGYT
TRBJ2-5 | TRBD1 | TRBV3-1 | ASSQDRGQTQY
TRBJ1-6 | NA | TRBV19 | ASMQPNSPLH
TRBJ1-1 | NA | TRBV6-5 | ASSQTRDTEAF
TRBJ2-1 | NA | TRBV12-3/TRBV12-4 | ASTWWGVWPRNEQF
TRBJ1-4 | TRBD1 | TRBV28 | ASSRTGGGEKLF
TRBJ1-1 | NA | TRBV7-2 | ASSASGTEAF
TRBJ2-3 | NA | TRBV4-1 | ASSQAGQGRTDTQY
TRBJ1-4 | NA | TRBV5-1 | ASSFQFNNEKLF
TRBJ2-3 | NA | TRBV30 | ALNTDTQY
TRBJ2-2 | TRBD1 | TRBV10-3 | AIKGQGNSGELF
TRBJ2-5 | TRBD1 | TRBV20-1 | SAPDRGHRETQY
TRBJ1-1 | NA | TRBV6-6 | ASSYHFPSAGPNTEAF
TRBJ2-5 | NA | TRBV18 | ASSSDRQETQY
TRBJ2-1 | NA | TRBV7-9 | ASSAQGGSEQF
TRBJ2-2 | NA | TRBV4-3 | ASSPQTTGELF
TRBJ2-7 | TRBD1 | TRBV5-1 | ASSPGTGRYEQY
TRBJ2-4 | NA | TRBV10-3 | AISESAARPKNIQY
TRBJ2-5 | NA | TRBV9 | ASSVEGRAREETQY
TRBJ2-5 | TRBD2 | TRBV12-3/TRBV12-4 | ASSLVGTSGGEGETQY
TRBJ2-1 | TRBD1 | TRBV7-8 | ASSLSGQGYNEQF
TRBJ2-3 | NA | TRBV5-1 | ASSLIVRGKSTDTQY
TRBJ2-1 | TRBD1 | TRBV4-2 | ASRQQGAATDEQF
TRBJ2-1 | TRBD2 | TRBV27 | ASSWGLAGYNEQF
TRBJ2-7 | TRBD1 | TRBV7-9 | ASSRTGGLYEQY
TRBJ2-1 | NA | TRBV5-1 | ASSLEDGGHYNEQF
TRBJ2-3 | NA | TRBV2 | ASKIRQTGGTQY
TRBJ1-4 | NA | TRBV4-3 | ASSAEDRRDEKLF
TRBJ1-2 | NA | TRBV29-1 | SVDGGPGGYT
TRBJ2-7 | NA | TRBV3-1 | ASSPSTGLLY
TRBJ1-2 | NA | TRBV7-2 | ASSSRTGEGGYT
TRBJ2-2 | TRBD2 | TRBV4-3 | ASSQKRGGTGELF
TRBJ2-5 | NA | TRBV5-4 | ASSPTGLDQETQY
TRBJ2-2 | NA | TRBV25-1 | ASGPVGGELF
TRBJ2-3 | TRBD2 | TRBV7-6 | ASSSPRSGADSTDTQY
TRBJ2-1 | NA | TRBV10-3 | AISEQAGINEQF
TRBJ1-5 | NA | TRBV11-2 | ASSLGIDRNQPQH
TRBJ2-3 | TRBD1 | TRBV5-1 | ASSSGQARDTQY
TRBJ2-5 | TRBD2 | TRBV12-3/TRBV12-4 | ASLAGGLAAQY
TRBJ2-2 | TRBD2 | TRBV4-3 | ASSPGRVSGEMF
TRBJ2-2 | NA | TRBV20-1 | SPQDRGTGELF
TRBJ2-3 | TRBD1 | TRBV15 | ATRGVRGQSTDTQY
TRBJ2-1 | NA | TRBV6-1 | ASTNNEQF
TRBJ2-7 | NA | TRBV20-1 | SAHQSRGYEQY
TRBJ2-2 | TRBD2 | TRBV5-1 | ASIPSGGPFTGELF
TRBJ1-1 | NA | TRBV28 | ASSFLGDRPNTEAF
TRBJ1-2 | NA | TRBV28 | ASSPAGTSGLYGYT
TRBJ2-1 | NA | TRBV20-1 | SAGVPGRTYNEQF
TRBJ1-6 | NA | TRBV7-2 | ASSLTGPRINSPLH
TRBJ1-2 | NA | TRBV3-1 | ASSQYHQEGYT
TRBJ2-2 | TRBD2 | TRBV6-6 | ASSYPGLATIGELF
TRBJ1-2 | TRBD1 | TRBV4-2 | ASSQTDRGGYGYT
TRBJ1-6 | NA | TRBV20-1 | SAHGTVTFNSPLH
TRBJ1-1 | NA | TRBV6-5 | ASRTTRNHEAF
TRBJ2-7 | NA | TRBV7-2 | ASSFSGEQY
TRBJ2-1 | NA | TRBV29-1 | SVVRPYNEQF
TRBJ1-6 | NA | TRBV6-6 | ASILRGGRSPLH
TRBJ2-1 | NA | TRBV7-3 | ASSLTAGYEQF